The present T cell receptor (beta chain) was sequenced within a study of beta chain features in type 1 diabetes. Study-level findings and limits: Type 1 diabetes patients showed a moderate but significant shortening of TCRB CDR3s in all four CD4+ subsets.

Isolated RNA was reverse transcribed in full, so expressed TCRB transcripts were sequenced. The repertoire was sequenced with immunoSEQ multiplex PCR; TCRdb's copy has only in-frame clones and lacks some. The sample lists roughly 340,000 clones; around an eighth were seen once. The CDR3 has 14 amino acids. The V gene end was trimmed by 6 bases and the J gene end by 4 bases; junction bases not matched to a gene: 8. Germline CDR1 SNHLY, CDR2 FYNNEI. This clone was counted a few times. Its matching antigen is unknown. Sequencing was performed on naive CD4+ T cells from blood. This TCR came from a young woman with type 1 diabetes. V is TRBV2 and J is TRBJ2-7; 8 positions match TRBD2. CDR3 loop: CASRTSGSTYEQYF. The CDR3 nucleotides read TGTGCCAGCAGGACGAGCGGGAGCACTTACGAGCAGTACTTC.